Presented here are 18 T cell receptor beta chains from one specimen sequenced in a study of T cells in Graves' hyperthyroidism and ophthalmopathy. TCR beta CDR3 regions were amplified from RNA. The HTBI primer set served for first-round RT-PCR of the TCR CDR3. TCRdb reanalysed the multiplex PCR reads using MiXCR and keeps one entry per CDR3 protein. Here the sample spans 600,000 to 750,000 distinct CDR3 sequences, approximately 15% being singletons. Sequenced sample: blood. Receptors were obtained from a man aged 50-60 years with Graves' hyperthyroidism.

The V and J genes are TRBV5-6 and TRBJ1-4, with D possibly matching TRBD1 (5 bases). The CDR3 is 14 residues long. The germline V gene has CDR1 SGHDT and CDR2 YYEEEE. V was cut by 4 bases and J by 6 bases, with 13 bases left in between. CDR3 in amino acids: CASSPGRNHEKLFF. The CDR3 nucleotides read TGTGCCAGCAGCCCGGGACGGAACCATGAAAAACTGTTTTTT.

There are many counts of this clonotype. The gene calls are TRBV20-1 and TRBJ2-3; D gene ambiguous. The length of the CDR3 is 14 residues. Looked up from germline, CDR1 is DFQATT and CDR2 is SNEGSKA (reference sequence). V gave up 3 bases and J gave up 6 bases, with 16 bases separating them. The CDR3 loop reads CSASDPPESDTQYF. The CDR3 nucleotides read TGCAGTGCTAGCGATCCACCAGAGTCGGATACGCAGTATTTT.

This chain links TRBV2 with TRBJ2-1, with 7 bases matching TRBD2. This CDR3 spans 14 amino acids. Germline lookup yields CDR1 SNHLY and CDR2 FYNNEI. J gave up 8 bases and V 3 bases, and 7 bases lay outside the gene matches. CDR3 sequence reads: CASSELTSSHEQFF. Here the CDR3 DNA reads TGTGCCAGCAGTGAGCTGACTAGCTCACATGAGCAGTTCTTC. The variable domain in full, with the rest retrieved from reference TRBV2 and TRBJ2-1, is EPEVTQTPSHQVTQMGQEVILRCVPISNHLYFYWYRQILGQKVEFLVSFYNNEISEKSEIFDDQFSVERPDGSNFTLKIRSTKLEDSAMYFCASSELTSSHEQFFGPGTRLTVL.

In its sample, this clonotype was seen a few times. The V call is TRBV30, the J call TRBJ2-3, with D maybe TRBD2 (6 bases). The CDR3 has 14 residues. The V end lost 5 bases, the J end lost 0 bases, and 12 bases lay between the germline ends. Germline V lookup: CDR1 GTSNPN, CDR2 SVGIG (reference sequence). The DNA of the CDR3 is TGTGCCTGGGACCCTGGGACTAGCACAGATACGCAGTATTTT. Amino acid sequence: CAWDPGTSTDTQYF.

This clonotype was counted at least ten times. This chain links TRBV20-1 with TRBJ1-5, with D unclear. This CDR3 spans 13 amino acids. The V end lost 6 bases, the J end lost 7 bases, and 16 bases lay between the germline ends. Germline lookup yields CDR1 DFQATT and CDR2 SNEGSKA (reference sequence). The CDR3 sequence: CSAKGNGHQPQHF. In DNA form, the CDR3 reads TGCAGTGCCAAAGGGAACGGGCACCAGCCCCAGCATTTT.

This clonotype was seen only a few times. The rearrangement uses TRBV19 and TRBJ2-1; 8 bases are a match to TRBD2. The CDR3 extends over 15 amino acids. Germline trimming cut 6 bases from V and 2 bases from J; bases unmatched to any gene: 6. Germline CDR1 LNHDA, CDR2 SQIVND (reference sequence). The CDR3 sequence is CASSPSAGAYNEQFF. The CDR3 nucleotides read TGTGCCAGTAGCCCATCAGCGGGAGCCTACAATGAGCAGTTCTTC.

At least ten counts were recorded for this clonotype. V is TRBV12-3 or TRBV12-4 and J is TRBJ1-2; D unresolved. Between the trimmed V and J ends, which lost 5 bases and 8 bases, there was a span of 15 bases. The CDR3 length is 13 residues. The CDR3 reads CASSANLRGGYTF. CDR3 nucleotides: TGTGCCAGCAGTGCAAACCTAAGAGGGGGCTACACCTTC.

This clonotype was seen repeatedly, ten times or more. The CDR3 DNA follows: TGTGCCAGCAGTCCGGGGGAGGGCTACGAGCAGTACTTC. Its protein product is CASSPGEGYEQYF. The J gene is TRBJ2-7, the V gene TRBV12-3 or TRBV12-4; 7 bases are a match to TRBD2. The CDR3 loop spans 13 amino acids. J gave up 3 bases and V 5 bases, and 4 bases lay outside the gene matches.

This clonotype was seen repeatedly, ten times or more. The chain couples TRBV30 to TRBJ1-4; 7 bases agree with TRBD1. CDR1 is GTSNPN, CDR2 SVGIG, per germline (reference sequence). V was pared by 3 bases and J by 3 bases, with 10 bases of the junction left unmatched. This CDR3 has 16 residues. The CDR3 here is CAWRESGTASNEKLFF. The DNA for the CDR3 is TGTGCCTGGAGGGAATCTGGGACAGCGTCTAATGAAAAACTGTTTTTT.

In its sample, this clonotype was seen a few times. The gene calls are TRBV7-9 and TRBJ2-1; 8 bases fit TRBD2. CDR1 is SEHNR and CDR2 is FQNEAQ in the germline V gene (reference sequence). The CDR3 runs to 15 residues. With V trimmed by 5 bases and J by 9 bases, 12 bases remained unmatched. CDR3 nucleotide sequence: TGTGCCAGCAGCCCTAAAGTCCGACTAGCGCCTGAGCAGTTCTTC. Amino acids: CASSPKVRLAPEQFF.

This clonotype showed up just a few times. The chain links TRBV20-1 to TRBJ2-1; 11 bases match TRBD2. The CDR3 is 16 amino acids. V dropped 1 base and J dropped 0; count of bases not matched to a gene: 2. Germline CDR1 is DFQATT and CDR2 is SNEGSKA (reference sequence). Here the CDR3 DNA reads TGCAGTGCTAGAGCGACTAGCGGGAACTCCTACAATGAGCAGTTCTTC. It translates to CSARATSGNSYNEQFF.

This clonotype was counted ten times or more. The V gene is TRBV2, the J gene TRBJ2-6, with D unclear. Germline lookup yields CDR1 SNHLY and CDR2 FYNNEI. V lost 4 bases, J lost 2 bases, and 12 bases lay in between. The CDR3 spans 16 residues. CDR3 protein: CASSGGGQTGANVLTF. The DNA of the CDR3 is TGTGCCAGCAGTGGGGGTGGGCAGACTGGGGCCAACGTCCTGACTTTC.

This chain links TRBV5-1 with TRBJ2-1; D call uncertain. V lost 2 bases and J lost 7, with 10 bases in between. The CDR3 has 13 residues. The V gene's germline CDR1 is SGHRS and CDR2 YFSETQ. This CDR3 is CASSFSEVNEQFF. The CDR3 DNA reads TGCGCCAGCAGCTTTTCTGAGGTGAATGAGCAGTTCTTC. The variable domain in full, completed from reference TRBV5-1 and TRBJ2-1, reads KAGVTQTPRYLIKTRGQQVTLSCSPISGHRSVSWYQQTPGQGLQFLFEYFSETQRNKGNFPGRFSGRQFSNSRSEMNVSTLELGDSALYLCASSFSEVNEQFFGPGTRLTVL.

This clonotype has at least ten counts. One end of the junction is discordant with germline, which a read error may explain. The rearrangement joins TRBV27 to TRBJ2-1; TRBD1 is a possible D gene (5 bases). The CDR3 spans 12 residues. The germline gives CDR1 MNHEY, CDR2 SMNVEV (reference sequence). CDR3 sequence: CASSDSLNGQFF. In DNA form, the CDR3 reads TGTGCCAGCAGTGACAGCTTGAATGGGCAGTTCTTC.

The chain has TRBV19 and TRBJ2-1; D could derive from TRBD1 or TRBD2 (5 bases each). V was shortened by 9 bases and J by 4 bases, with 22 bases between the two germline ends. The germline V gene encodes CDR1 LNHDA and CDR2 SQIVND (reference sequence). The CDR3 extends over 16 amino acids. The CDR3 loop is CAREKYRDPTYNEQFF. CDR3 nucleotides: TGTGCCAGAGAAAAATACCGGGACCCTACATACAATGAGCAGTTCTTC.

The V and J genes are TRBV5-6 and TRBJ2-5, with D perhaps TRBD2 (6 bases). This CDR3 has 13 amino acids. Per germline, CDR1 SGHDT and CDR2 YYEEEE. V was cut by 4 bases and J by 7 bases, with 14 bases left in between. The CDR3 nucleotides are TGTGCCAGCAGCGGCGGGACCGAAACGACCCAGTACTTC. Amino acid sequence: CASSGGTETTQYF.

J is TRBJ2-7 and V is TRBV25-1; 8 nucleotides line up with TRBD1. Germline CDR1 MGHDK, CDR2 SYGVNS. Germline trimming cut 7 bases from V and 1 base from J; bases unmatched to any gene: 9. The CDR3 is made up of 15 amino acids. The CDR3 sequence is CASTSTGGISYEQYF. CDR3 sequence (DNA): TGTGCCAGCACTTCTACAGGGGGGATATCCTACGAGCAGTACTTC.

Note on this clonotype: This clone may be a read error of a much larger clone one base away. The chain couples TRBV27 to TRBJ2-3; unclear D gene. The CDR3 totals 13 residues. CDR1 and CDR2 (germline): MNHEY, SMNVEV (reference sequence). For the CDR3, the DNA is TGTGTCAGCAGCCGCGACGTTCAATCTACGCAGTATTTT. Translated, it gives CVSSRDVQSTQYF.